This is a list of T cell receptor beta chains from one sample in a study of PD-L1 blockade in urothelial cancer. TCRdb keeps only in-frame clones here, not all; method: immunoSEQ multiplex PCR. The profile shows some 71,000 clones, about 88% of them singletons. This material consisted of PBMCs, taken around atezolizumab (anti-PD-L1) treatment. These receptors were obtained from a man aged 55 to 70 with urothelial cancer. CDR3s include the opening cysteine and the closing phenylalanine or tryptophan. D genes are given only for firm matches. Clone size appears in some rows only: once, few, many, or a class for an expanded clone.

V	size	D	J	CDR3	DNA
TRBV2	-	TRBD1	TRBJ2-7	CASSGQATSSYEQYF	TGTGCCAGCAGCGGACAGGCTACAAGCTCCTACGAGCAGTACTTC
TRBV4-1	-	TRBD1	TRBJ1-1	CASSHPTNRGRAAFF	TGCGCCAGCAGCCATCCAACGAACAGGGGGCGAGCAGCTTTCTTT
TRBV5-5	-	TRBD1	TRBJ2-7	CASSLGGFTGAYEQYF	TGTGCCAGCAGCTTGGGAGGGTTTACAGGGGCCTACGAGCAGTACTTC
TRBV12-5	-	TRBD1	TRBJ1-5	CASGGGTVGQPQHF	TGTGCTAGTGGTGGGGGGACAGTGGGACAGCCCCAGCATTTT
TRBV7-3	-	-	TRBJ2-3	CASSSSTDTQYF	TGTGCCAGCAGCTCTAGCACAGATACGCAGTATTTT
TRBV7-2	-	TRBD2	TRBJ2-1	CASSRSSLAGVGSNEQFF	TGTGCCAGCAGCCGGAGTTCACTAGCGGGAGTAGGTAGTAATGAGCAGTTCTTC
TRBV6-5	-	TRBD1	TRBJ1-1	CASSKGQVTEAFF	TGTGCCAGCAGTAAGGGACAGGTCACTGAAGCTTTCTTT
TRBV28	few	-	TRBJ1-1	CASSHRQRPEAFF	TGTGCCAGCAGCCACAGACAGAGGCCTGAAGCTTTCTTT
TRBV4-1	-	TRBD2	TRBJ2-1	CASSQASGGSADEQFF	TGCGCCAGCAGCCAAGCCAGCGGGGGGTCTGCAGATGAGCAGTTCTTC
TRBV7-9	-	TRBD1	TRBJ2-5	CASSLGDRGVQETQYF	TGTGCCAGCAGCTTAGGGGACAGAGGGGTCCAAGAGACCCAGTACTTC
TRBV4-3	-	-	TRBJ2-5	CASSQDGPSAQYF	TGCGCCAGCAGCCAAGATGGGCCTTCGGCCCAGTACTTC
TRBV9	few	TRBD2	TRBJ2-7	CASRSSGSNEQYF	TGTGCCAGCAGAAGTAGCGGGAGTAACGAGCAGTACTTC
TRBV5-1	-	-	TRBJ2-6	CASRPSGVSGANVLTF	TGCGCCAGCAGGCCGAGTGGTGTCTCTGGGGCCAACGTCCTGACTTTC
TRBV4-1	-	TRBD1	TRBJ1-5	CASSQVPYRGPQPQHF	TGCGCCAGCAGCCAAGTTCCCTACAGGGGGCCTCAGCCCCAGCATTTT
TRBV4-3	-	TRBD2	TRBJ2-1	CASSQEPGRANEQFF	TGCGCCAGCAGCCAAGAACCCGGGAGGGCCAATGAGCAGTTCTTC
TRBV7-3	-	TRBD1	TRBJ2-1	CASSFWTGSNEQFF	TGTGCCAGCAGCTTCTGGACAGGGAGTAATGAGCAGTTCTTC
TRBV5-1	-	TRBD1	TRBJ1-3	CASRRTTGPGNTIYF	TGCGCCAGCAGACGGACGACAGGGCCTGGAAACACCATATATTTT
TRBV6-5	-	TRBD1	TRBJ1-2	CASSYPQGYGYTF	TGTGCCAGCAGTTATCCACAGGGGTACGGCTACACCTTC
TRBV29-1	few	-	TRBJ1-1	CSGGTPNTEAFF	TGCAGCGGCGGGACCCCTAACACTGAAGCTTTCTTT
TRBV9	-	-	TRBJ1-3	CASSVVSGPSSGNTIYF	TGTGCCAGCAGCGTAGTGTCAGGGCCGAGCTCTGGAAACACCATATATTTT
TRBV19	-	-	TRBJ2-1	CASRIGIAVNNEQFF	TGTGCCAGTAGAATCGGAATAGCGGTAAACAATGAGCAGTTCTTC
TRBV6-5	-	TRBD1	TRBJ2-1	CASSSRDRSNEQFF	TGTGCCAGCAGTTCCCGGGACAGAAGCAATGAGCAGTTCTTC
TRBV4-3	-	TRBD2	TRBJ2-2	CASSQEWGAGGGTGELFF	TGCGCCAGCAGCCAAGAGTGGGGGGCGGGAGGGGGCACCGGGGAGCTGTTTTTT
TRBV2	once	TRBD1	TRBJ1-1	CASISRGQGKNTEAFF	TGTGCCAGCATCTCTCGGGGACAGGGTAAGAACACTGAAGCTTTCTTT
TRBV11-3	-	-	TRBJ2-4	CASSFYRDGLELAKNIQYF	TGTGCCAGCAGCTTTTACAGGGATGGATTAGAGCTAGCCAAAAACATTCAGTACTTC
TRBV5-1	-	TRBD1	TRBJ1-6	CASSLQGAGSPLHF	TGCGCCAGCAGCTTACAGGGGGCCGGTTCACCCCTCCACTTT
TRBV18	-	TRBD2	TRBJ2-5	CASSPSGLAGLETQYF	TGTGCCAGCTCACCCTCGGGACTAGCGGGATTGGAGACCCAGTACTTC
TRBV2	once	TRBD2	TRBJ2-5	CASSSSGGALETQYF	TGTGCCAGCAGTTCTAGCGGGGGGGCTCTGGAGACCCAGTACTTC
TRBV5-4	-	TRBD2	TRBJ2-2	CASSLGLAGAAELFF	TGTGCCAGCAGCCTGGGACTAGCGGGGGCGGCGGAGCTGTTTTTT
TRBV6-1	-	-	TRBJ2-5	CASTGGLQETQYF	TGTGCCAGCACAGGGGGGCTTCAAGAGACCCAGTACTTC
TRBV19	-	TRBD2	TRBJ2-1	CASSPRLAGAYNEQFF	TGTGCCAGTAGTCCAAGACTAGCGGGGGCTTACAATGAGCAGTTCTTC
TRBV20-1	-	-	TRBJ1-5	CSAPQGIAQHF	TGCAGTGCCCCACAGGGTATTGCCCAGCATTTT
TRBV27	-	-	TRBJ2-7	CASSRYRDNNYEQYF	TGTGCCAGCAGCCGGTACCGGGACAATAACTACGAGCAGTACTTC
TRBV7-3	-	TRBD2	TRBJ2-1	CASSTAGGPYEQFF	TGTGCCAGCAGCACAGCGGGGGGGCCATATGAGCAGTTCTTC
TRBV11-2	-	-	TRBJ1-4	CASSLQGTNEKLFF	TGTGCCAGCAGCTTACAGGGGACTAATGAAAAACTGTTTTTT
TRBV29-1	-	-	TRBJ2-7	CSVEQGSSYEQYF	TGCAGCGTTGAACAGGGTAGCTCCTACGAGCAGTACTTC
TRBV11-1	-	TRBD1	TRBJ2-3	CASSLARDSPFYTQYF	TGTGCCAGCAGCTTAGCTCGGGACAGTCCGTTTTATACGCAGTATTTT
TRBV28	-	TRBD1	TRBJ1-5	CASSLRQGAFSNQPQHF	TGTGCCAGCAGTTTACGGCAGGGGGCTTTCAGCAATCAGCCCCAGCATTTT
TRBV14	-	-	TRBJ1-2	CASSPYRAANYGYTF	TGTGCCAGCAGCCCCTACAGGGCTGCTAACTATGGCTACACCTTC
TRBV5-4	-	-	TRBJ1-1	CASSLGGLGAEAFF	TGTGCCAGCAGCTTGGGGGGGCTCGGCGCTGAAGCTTTCTTT
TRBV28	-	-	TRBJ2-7	CASSPTGLRREQYF	TGTGCCAGCAGTCCCACAGGGTTACGGCGCGAGCAGTACTTC
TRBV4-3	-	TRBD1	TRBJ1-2	CASSQDARDRGRYGYTF	TGCGCCAGCAGCCAAGATGCACGGGACAGGGGACGCTATGGCTACACCTTC